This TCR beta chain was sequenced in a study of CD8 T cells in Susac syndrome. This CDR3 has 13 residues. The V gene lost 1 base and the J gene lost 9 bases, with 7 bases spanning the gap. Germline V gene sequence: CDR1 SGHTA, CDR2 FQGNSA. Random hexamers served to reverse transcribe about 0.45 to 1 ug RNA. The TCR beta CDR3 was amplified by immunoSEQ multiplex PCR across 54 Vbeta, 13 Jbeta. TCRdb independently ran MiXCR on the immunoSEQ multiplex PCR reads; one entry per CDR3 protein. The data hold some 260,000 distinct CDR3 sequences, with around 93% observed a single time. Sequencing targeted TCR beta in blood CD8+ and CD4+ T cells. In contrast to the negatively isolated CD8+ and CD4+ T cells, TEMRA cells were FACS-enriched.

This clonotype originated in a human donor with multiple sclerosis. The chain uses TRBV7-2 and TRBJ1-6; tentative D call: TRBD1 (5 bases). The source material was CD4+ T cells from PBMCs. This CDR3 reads CASSLDRFSPLHF. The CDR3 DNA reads TGTGCCAGCAGCTTAGACAGGTTTTCACCCCTCCACTTT.